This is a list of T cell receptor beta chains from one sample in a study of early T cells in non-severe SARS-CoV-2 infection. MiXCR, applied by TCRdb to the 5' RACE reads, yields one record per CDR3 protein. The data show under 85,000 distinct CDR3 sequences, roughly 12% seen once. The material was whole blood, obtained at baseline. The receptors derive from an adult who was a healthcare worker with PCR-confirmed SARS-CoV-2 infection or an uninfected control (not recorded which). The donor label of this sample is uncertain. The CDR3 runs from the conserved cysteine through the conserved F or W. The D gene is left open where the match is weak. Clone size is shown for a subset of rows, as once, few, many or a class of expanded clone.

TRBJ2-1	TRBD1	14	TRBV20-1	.	CSATGTGNYNEQFF	TGCAGTGCCACCGGGACAGGGAACTACAATGAGCAGTTCTTC
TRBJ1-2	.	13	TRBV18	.	CASSPNREDGYTF	TGTGCCAGCTCACCAAACAGGGAGGATGGCTACACCTTC
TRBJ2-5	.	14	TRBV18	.	CASSPPGLQETQYF	TGTGCCAGCTCACCACCGGGCCTACAAGAGACCCAGTACTTC
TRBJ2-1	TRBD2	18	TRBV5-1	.	CASSLVPASGYSYNEQFF	TGCGCCAGCAGCTTGGTCCCCGCTAGCGGTTACTCCTACAATGAGCAGTTCTTC
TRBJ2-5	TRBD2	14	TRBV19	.	CASSTLAGEETQYF	TGTGCCAGTAGTACGCTAGCGGGAGAGGAGACCCAGTACTTC
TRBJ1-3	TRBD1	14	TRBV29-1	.	CSVEDPDRGHTIYF	TGCAGCGTTGAAGATCCGGACAGGGGGCACACCATATATTTT
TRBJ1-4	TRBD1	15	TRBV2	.	CASSFTQGAGEKLFF	TGTGCCAGCAGTTTTACTCAGGGGGCCGGAGAAAAACTGTTTTTT
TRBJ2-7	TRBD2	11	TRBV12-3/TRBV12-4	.	CASGLVYEQYF	TGTGCCAGCGGACTAGTCTACGAGCAGTACTTC
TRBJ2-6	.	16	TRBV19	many	CASSMRHSLGANVLTF	TGTGCCAGTAGTATGCGGCATTCGCTCGGGGCCAACGTCCTGACTTTC
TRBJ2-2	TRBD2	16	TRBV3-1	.	CASSPVFAGDAGELFF	TGTGCCAGCAGCCCAGTCTTTGCGGGAGACGCCGGGGAGCTGTTTTTT
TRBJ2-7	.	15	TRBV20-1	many	CSARDSSDSSYEQYF	TGCAGTGCTAGAGACAGCTCCGACAGCTCCTACGAGCAGTACTTC
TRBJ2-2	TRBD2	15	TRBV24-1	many	CATSDTGLAGQELFF	TGTGCCACCAGTGATACGGGACTAGCGGGACAGGAGCTGTTTTTT
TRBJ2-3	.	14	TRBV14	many	CASSQGDSTDTQYF	TGTGCCAGCAGCCAAGGCGACAGCACAGATACGCAGTATTTT
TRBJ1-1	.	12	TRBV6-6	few	CASGEANTEAFF	TGTGCCAGCGGTGAGGCAAACACTGAAGCTTTCTTT
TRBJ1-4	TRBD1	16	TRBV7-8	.	CASSFVPGQENEKLFF	TGTGCCAGCAGCTTCGTCCCGGGACAGGAGAATGAAAAACTGTTTTTT
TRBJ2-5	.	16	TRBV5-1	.	CASSFSSRSNQETQYF	TGCGCCAGCAGCTTTTCGTCTCGGAGCAACCAAGAGACCCAGTACTTC
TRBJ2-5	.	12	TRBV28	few	CASSPLLETQYF	TGTGCCAGCAGTCCGCTACTCGAGACCCAGTACTTC
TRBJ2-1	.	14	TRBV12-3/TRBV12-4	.	CASSILTAHNEQFF	TGTGCCAGCAGTATCCTCACAGCTCACAATGAGCAGTTCTTC
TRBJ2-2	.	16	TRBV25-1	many	CASSESGQPNTGELFF	TGTGCCAGCAGTGAATCTGGACAGCCGAACACCGGGGAGCTGTTTTTT
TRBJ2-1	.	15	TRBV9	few	CASSASGVTYNEQFF	TGTGCCAGCAGTGCCTCGGGGGTCACCTACAATGAGCAGTTCTTC
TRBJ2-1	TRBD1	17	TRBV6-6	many	CASSFVATGLTYNEQFF	TGTGCCAGCAGTTTCGTCGCGACAGGGTTAACCTACAATGAGCAGTTCTTC
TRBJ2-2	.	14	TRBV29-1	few	CSVVSAMNFGELFF	TGCAGCGTTGTTTCGGCAATGAACTTCGGGGAGCTGTTTTTT
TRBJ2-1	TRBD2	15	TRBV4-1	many	CASRSLSGGYNEQFF	TGCGCCAGCAGGAGTCTTAGCGGGGGATACAATGAGCAGTTCTTC
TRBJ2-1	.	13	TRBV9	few	CASSGPVVNEQFF	TGTGCCAGCAGCGGACCAGTTGTCAATGAGCAGTTCTTC
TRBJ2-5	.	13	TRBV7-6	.	CASSFGQQETQYF	TGTGCCAGCAGCTTCGGCCAGCAAGAGACCCAGTACTTC
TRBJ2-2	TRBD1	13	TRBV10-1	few	CASGDRNTGELFF	TGCGCCAGCGGGGACAGGAACACCGGGGAGCTGTTTTTT
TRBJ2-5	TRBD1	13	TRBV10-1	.	CASKDRAQETQYF	TGCGCCAGCAAGGACAGGGCCCAAGAGACCCAGTACTTC